A selection of T cell receptor beta chains follows, all from one sample in a study of T cells after yellow fever vaccination. TCRdb reprocessed the 5' RACE reads with MiXCR, giving one entry per CDR3 protein. The data show about 220,000 distinct CDR3 sequences, approximately 6.7% seen once. Sequencing was performed on CD4+ T cells sorted from PBMCs, taken on the day of the yellow fever booster vaccination. Source of these receptors: a man in his thirties or forties who received the YFV17D yellow fever vaccine. Both conserved end residues are part of each CDR3. The D gene is left open where the match is weak. The listing skips clone size in some rows; elsewhere it reads once, few, many or a size class.

>TRBV20-1|TRBJ2-4|NA|many
CSATTENIQYF
TGCAGTGCTACGACCGAAAACATTCAGTACTTC
>TRBV11-2|TRBJ2-7|TRBD2|many
CASSLVGSGSVSYEQYF
TGTGCCAGCAGCTTAGTGGGTAGCGGGAGTGTTTCCTACGAGCAGTACTTC
>TRBV30|TRBJ1-1|TRBD1|NA
CAWSAGGYTEAFF
TGTGCCTGGAGCGCAGGGGGGTACACTGAAGCTTTCTTT
>TRBV23-1|TRBJ2-7|NA|NA
CASSRNYYEQYF
TGCGCCAGCAGTCGGAACTACTACGAGCAGTACTTC
>TRBV12-3/TRBV12-4|TRBJ2-1|TRBD1|NA
CASSLRGKGQGVSYNEQFF
TGTGCCAGCAGTTTAAGGGGGAAGGGACAGGGGGTTTCCTACAATGAGCAGTTCTTC
>TRBV29-1|TRBJ1-5|TRBD1|NA
CSVARDSNQPQHF
TGCAGCGTCGCCCGGGACAGTAATCAGCCCCAGCATTTT
>TRBV7-2|TRBJ2-3|NA|NA
CASSSTSLLTNTQYF
TGTGCCAGCAGCTCCACTAGCCTCCTCACGAATACGCAGTATTTT
>TRBV19|TRBJ2-5|NA|NA
CASSIRDRPPETQYF
TGTGCCAGTAGTATACGGGACCGACCCCCAGAGACCCAGTACTTC
>TRBV5-1|TRBJ2-1|NA|NA
CASSYPTPGYNEQFF
TGCGCCAGCAGCTACCCCACACCGGGCTACAATGAGCAGTTCTTC
>TRBV19|TRBJ2-1|NA|many
CASSMGQGPPYNEQFF
TGTGCCAGTAGTATGGGGCAGGGCCCGCCTTACAATGAGCAGTTCTTC
>TRBV7-6|TRBJ2-3|NA|NA
CASSLEALDRQGDTQYF
TGTGCCAGCAGCTTAGAGGCTTTAGACCGACAAGGAGATACGCAGTATTTT
>TRBV21-1|TRBJ2-7|NA|many
CASRRSGYEQYF
TGTGCCAGCCGTCGATCGGGCTACGAGCAGTACTTC
>TRBV9|TRBJ2-1|TRBD1|NA
CASSGGTGVGNEQFF
TGTGCCAGCAGCGGGGGGACAGGGGTTGGAAATGAGCAGTTCTTC
>TRBV11-2|TRBJ2-1|TRBD2|many
CASSRTSAASEQFF
TGTGCCAGCAGCAGGACTAGCGCGGCAAGTGAGCAGTTCTTC
>TRBV12-3/TRBV12-4|TRBJ1-1|NA|few
CASKPSVNTEAFF
TGTGCCAGCAAACCCTCCGTGAACACTGAAGCTTTCTTT
>TRBV7-2|TRBJ2-3|NA|few
CASSFQLFADTQYF
TGTGCCAGCAGCTTTCAATTGTTCGCAGATACGCAGTATTTT
>TRBV18|TRBJ2-7|NA|few
CASSPTSEGNEQYF
TGTGCCAGCTCACCAACTTCAGAGGGGAACGAGCAGTACTTC
>TRBV7-2|TRBJ2-3|TRBD2|NA
CASSLDSTSAITQYF
TGTGCCAGCAGCTTAGACTCGACTAGCGCTATTACGCAGTATTTT
>TRBV9|TRBJ1-5|NA|many
CASSVGGYGQPQHF
TGTGCCAGCAGCGTAGGGGGGTACGGTCAGCCCCAGCATTTT
>TRBV28|TRBJ2-3|TRBD1|many
CASRKWGQSTDTQYF
TGTGCCAGCAGGAAGTGGGGACAGAGCACAGATACGCAGTATTTT
>TRBV5-1|TRBJ2-4|NA|few
CASSSRQGFRSNIQYF
TGCGCCAGCAGCTCCCGGCAGGGATTCCGTAGTAACATTCAGTACTTC
>TRBV7-9|TRBJ2-1|NA|NA
CATLLSASSYNEQFF
TGTGCCACCCTCCTTAGCGCGAGCTCCTACAATGAGCAGTTCTTC
>TRBV27|TRBJ2-2|TRBD2|many
CASRTSAGGELFF
TGTGCCAGCAGGACTAGCGCGGGCGGGGAGCTGTTTTTT
>TRBV20-1|TRBJ2-3|TRBD2|many
CSANSVASGKDTQYF
TGCAGTGCTAACAGCGTGGCTAGCGGGAAAGATACGCAGTATTTT
>TRBV5-1|TRBJ2-5|NA|many
CASSLTSIQETQYF
TGCGCCAGCAGTTTAACTAGTATCCAAGAGACCCAGTACTTC
>TRBV28|TRBJ2-1|TRBD2|many
CASSSRPGLASTFF
TGTGCCAGCAGTTCGAGACCGGGACTAGCTAGCACCTTCTTC
>TRBV6-1|TRBJ2-1|TRBD2|few
CASTRLAGDEQFF
TGTGCCAGCACTCGACTAGCGGGAGATGAGCAGTTCTTC
>TRBV5-6|TRBJ2-3|TRBD1|many
CASSRPGQGGNTQYF
TGTGCCAGCAGCCGACCGGGACAGGGTGGAAATACGCAGTATTTT
>TRBV5-1|TRBJ2-1|NA|many
CASSFGNRVLNEQFF
TGCGCCAGCAGCTTTGGGAACAGGGTCCTCAATGAGCAGTTCTTC
>TRBV7-2|TRBJ2-3|NA|many
CASSLGAGRGTDTQYF
TGTGCCAGCAGCTTAGGCGCGGGACGGGGCACAGATACGCAGTATTTT
>TRBV7-9|TRBJ2-1|NA|many
CASSFDNREF
TGTGCCAGCAGTTTTGATAACCGGGAATTC
>TRBV28|TRBJ2-1|TRBD2|many
CASSFDLFFREGFNEQFF
TGTGCCAGCAGTTTCGACCTATTCTTTCGGGAGGGATTCAATGAGCAGTTCTTC
>TRBV19|TRBJ1-1|NA|NA
CASKPGRSNTEAFF
TGTGCCAGTAAGCCGGGCAGGTCGAACACTGAAGCTTTCTTT
>TRBV6-1|TRBJ2-4|NA|many
CASRNLRLAKNIQYF
TGTGCCAGCAGAAACCTCCGGTTAGCCAAAAACATTCAGTACTTC
>TRBV9|TRBJ1-1|NA|many
CASSLDLLNTEAFF
TGTGCCAGCAGCCTCGATCTCTTGAACACTGAAGCTTTCTTT
>TRBV18|TRBJ2-1|NA|many
CASSPPGVTNEQFF
TGTGCCAGCTCACCACCAGGAGTTACCAATGAGCAGTTCTTC
>TRBV20-1|TRBJ2-4|NA|few
CSASPGVAKNIQYF
TGCAGTGCTTCCCCGGGGGTGGCCAAAAACATTCAGTACTTC
>TRBV7-2|TRBJ2-5|NA|many
CASSLKGPQETQYF
TGTGCCAGCAGCTTAAAGGGTCCACAAGAGACCCAGTACTTC
>TRBV7-6|TRBJ2-1|TRBD2|NA
CASASLRAGGSNEQFF
TGTGCCAGCGCCTCCCTTAGAGCGGGAGGATCCAATGAGCAGTTCTTC
>TRBV7-8|TRBJ1-6|TRBD1|few
CASSPGGTGISPLHF
TGTGCCAGCAGCCCGGGGGGGACAGGGATTTCACCCCTCCACTTT
>TRBV18|TRBJ2-1|TRBD2|few
CASSRSLAGVDEQFF
TGTGCCAGCTCACGGTCACTAGCGGGAGTTGATGAGCAGTTCTTC
>TRBV9|TRBJ1-1|NA|many
CASSSHGETEAFF
TGTGCCAGCAGCTCCCATGGGGAGACTGAAGCTTTCTTT
>TRBV7-9|TRBJ1-3|TRBD1|many
CASRQTGSDTIYF
TGTGCCAGCAGACAGACAGGGTCGGACACCATATATTTT
>TRBV12-3/TRBV12-4|TRBJ2-5|NA|few
CASSTSGTQYF
TGTGCCAGCTCAACGTCGGGGACCCAGTACTTC
>TRBV7-2|TRBJ2-7|TRBD1|many
CASSSTTGGGYEQYF
TGTGCCAGCAGCTCAACGACAGGGGGCGGCTACGAGCAGTACTTC
>TRBV7-2|TRBJ2-5|TRBD2|many
CASALTSLAGGQETQYF
TGTGCCAGCGCCCTGACATCGCTAGCGGGGGGACAAGAGACCCAGTACTTC
>TRBV6-5|TRBJ1-2|NA|few
CASSYAVNYGYTF
TGTGCCAGCAGTTACGCAGTGAACTATGGCTACACCTTC
>TRBV28|TRBJ1-2|NA|NA
CASRLGQYYGYTF
TGTGCCAGCAGACTCGGACAGTACTATGGCTACACCTTC
>TRBV5-5|TRBJ2-3|TRBD2|many
CASSLGLAGVLADTQYF
TGTGCCAGCAGCTTGGGACTAGCGGGAGTGTTAGCAGATACGCAGTATTTT
>TRBV25-1|TRBJ1-4|TRBD1|NA
CASSDKGAGNEKLFF
TGTGCCAGCAGTGATAAGGGGGCGGGTAATGAAAAACTGTTTTTT
>TRBV2|TRBJ2-1|TRBD2|few
CASRGLANEQFF
TGTGCCAGCAGGGGACTAGCGAATGAGCAGTTCTTC
>TRBV7-8|TRBJ2-2|NA|many
CASSPRGLANTGELFF
TGTGCCAGCAGCCCCCGTGGACTGGCGAACACCGGGGAGCTGTTTTTT
>TRBV5-1|TRBJ1-1|NA|few
CASSPNRDPNTEAFF
TGCGCCAGCAGCCCCAACCGGGACCCGAACACTGAAGCTTTCTTT
>TRBV4-1|TRBJ2-7|TRBD2|NA
CASSQAISREYEQYF
TGCGCCAGCAGCCAAGCGATCTCGCGGGAGTACGAGCAGTACTTC
>TRBV5-5|TRBJ2-7|TRBD2|NA
CASRWIDGTSGFSYEQYF
TGTGCCAGCAGGTGGATTGACGGGACTAGCGGTTTCTCCTACGAGCAGTACTTC